This T cell receptor beta chain was recorded in a study of T cell responses to AZD1222 COVID-19 vaccine (dated by TCRdb to the early 2020s). For context, the study as a whole: A total of 230 to 250 trial participants underwent TCR sequencing, of whom some 200 had received two doses of AZD1222 and about 26 had received two doses of the MenACWY control vaccine. Enrollment into the trials was organized by age into subgroups of 18-55, 56-69 and 70-plus years, and those subgroups contained around 150, 28 and 57 TCR-sequenced participants, respectively. Broad study findings and their caveats: After two AZD1222 doses, spike-specific TCR breadth and depth were significantly higher than at day 0 and than in MenACWY recipients. Most participants were white British and females outnumbered males, and the authors suggested that clonal diversity may have been underestimated. The 56-69-year group was small, and its depth increase did not reach significance, likely because of low power. Vaccine-associated CD4 TCRs spanned the whole spike protein, with dominant responses in regions 160-218 and 743-854. Conclusions about previously exposed vaccinees are limited, since just five to seven AZD1222 recipients were seropositive for SARS-CoV-2 at baseline. Reportedly, close to half of the unique spike-specific TCRs recognized epitopes lying outside the regions that are mutated in the B.1.351 and B.1.1.7 variants. Because no day 14 peak-response samples were available, repertoires were characterized only after the peak T cell response.

This specimen's time point label, per the study, means: about 28 days (+/-7) after the second vaccine dose. AZD1222 recipients with second doses at about 4 weeks or about 12 weeks were pooled, because spike-specific TCR depth and breadth did not differ between schedules. Vaccinee samples were obtained from the UK trials COV001 and COV002, which included a single-blind randomized controlled phase 2/3 trial of AZD1222 (ChAdOx1 nCoV-19) in healthy adults. For TCRbeta chain sequencing, PBMC samples from trial participants were taken at day 0 and at day 28 after the second dose. In regard to this clone: Its specific antigen is unknown. Base quality data are lacking; no much larger clone is found one base away.

The V end gives up 5 bases and the J end 3 bases, leaving 7 bases in the junction not matched to a gene. For CDR1 and CDR2, the germline V gene lists MDHEN and SYDVKM. CDR3 length: 15 amino acids, cysteine to phenylalanine. Only the CDR3 portion is preserved as DNA: 45 bases, with reading frame beginning at the first base. The CDR3 regions of human TCRbeta chains were subjected to immunosequencing. The source study handled its data this way. Repertoire TCRs were matched against a reference library of SARS-CoV-2-specific TCRs generated with the MIRA antigen-specificity platform. Breadth was defined as the fraction of unique TCRs that were SARS-CoV-2-associated, and depth was defined as the fraction of total T cells that were SARS-CoV-2-associated. Using the MIRA data, each spike-specific TCR was mapped to the spike region that the TCR reacts to and placed in a CD4 or CD8 class. Log10-transformed breadth and depth values were compared by one-way ANOVA with Sidak's multiple comparisons tests. TCRdb mirrors the immuneACCESS table, restricted to in-frame sequences. Some clones are absent from its copies; in checked studies, under half trace to an unresolved V gene, and the reason for the others is unknown. V and J calls and clone size are copied from that table; D and trimming were computed from the DNA. The sample table records 110,000 or so clones; around 84% of these occur just once. The top ten constitute approximately 16% of the sample.

The TCR originated in an adult who received the AZD1222 COVID-19 vaccine. The sequence is built from TRBV28 and TRBJ2-5, and 9 junction bases match TRBD1. Sequencing used peripheral blood, obtained 28 days after the second AZD1222 dose. The bases are TGTGCCAGCAGTATACCGGGACAGGGAAAAGAGACCCAGTACTTC. It specifies CASSIPGQGKETQYF.